This T cell receptor beta chain is drawn from a study of PD-1 blockade in classical Hodgkin lymphoma. General study results and limits: TCR diversity at baseline was reported to be reduced in newly diagnosed patients relative to healthy donors.

Only in-frame clones appear in the TCRdb table, and some are missing; sequencing was by immunoSEQ multiplex PCR. This table holds about 85,000 clones, 85% to 95% found once. Every patient experienced relapse after autologous stem cell transplantation, and brentuximab vedotin exposure varied. Best overall response was complete response, partial response or progressive disease in these relapsed/refractory classical Hodgkin lymphoma patients. Concerning this clone itself: Its antigen is as yet unknown.

The receptor comes from a human donor with classical Hodgkin lymphoma. Sequenced here: peripheral blood mononuclear cells (PBMCs), sampled before the second cycle of nivolumab.

CDR3 coding DNA: TGTGCCAGCAGGGGGCGGCGGGAGACGAGCACAGATACGCAGTATTTT. This sequence encodes CASRGRRETSTDTQYF. The chain uses TRBV27 and TRBJ2-3; 7 nucleotides line up with TRBD2. This CDR3 region has 16 residues. Germline V lookup: CDR1 MNHEY, CDR2 SMNVEV (reference sequence). With V trimmed by 6 bases and J by 0 bases, 9 bases remained unmatched.